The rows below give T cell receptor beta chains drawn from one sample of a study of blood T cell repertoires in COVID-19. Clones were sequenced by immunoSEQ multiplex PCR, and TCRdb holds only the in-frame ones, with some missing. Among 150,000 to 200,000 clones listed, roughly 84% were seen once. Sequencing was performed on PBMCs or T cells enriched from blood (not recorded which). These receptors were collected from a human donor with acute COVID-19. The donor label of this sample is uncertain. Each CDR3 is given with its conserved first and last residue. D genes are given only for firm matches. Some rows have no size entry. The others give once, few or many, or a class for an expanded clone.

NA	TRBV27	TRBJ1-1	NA	CASNTGENTEAFF	TGTGCCAGCAATACAGGTGAGAACACTGAAGCTTTCTTT
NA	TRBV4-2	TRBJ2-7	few	CASSQDRGVYYEQYF	TGTGCCAGCAGCCAAGACAGGGGGGTATACTACGAGCAGTACTTC
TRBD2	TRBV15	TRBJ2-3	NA	CATSRGGGSTDTQYF	TGTGCCACCAGCAGAGGGGGAGGGAGCACAGATACGCAGTATTTT
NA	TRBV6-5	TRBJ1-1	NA	CASSYSGGLKAFF	TGTGCCAGCAGTTACTCGGGCGGGCTAAAAGCTTTCTTT
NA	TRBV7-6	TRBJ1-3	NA	CASSLGAPGVGNTIYF	TGTGCCAGCAGCTTAGGAGCACCAGGGGTTGGAAACACCATATATTTT
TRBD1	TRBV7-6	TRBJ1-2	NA	CASSLETGTYGYTF	TGTGCCAGCAGCTTAGAGACAGGGACCTATGGCTACACCTTC
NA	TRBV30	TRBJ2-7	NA	CAWSALHTGYEQYF	TGTGCCTGGAGTGCCCTACATACAGGATACGAGCAGTACTTC
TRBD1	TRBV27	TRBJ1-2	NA	CASSTDRGGYTF	TGTGCCAGCAGTACCGACAGGGGCGGCTACACCTTC
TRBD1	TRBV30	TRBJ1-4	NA	CAWCDRDEKLFF	TGTGCCTGGTGCGACAGGGACGAAAAACTGTTTTTT
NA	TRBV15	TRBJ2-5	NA	CATRTRGSLQSETQYF	TGTGCCACCAGGACACGGGGGAGTTTACAAAGTGAGACCCAGTACTTC
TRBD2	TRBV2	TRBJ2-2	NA	CASSEGRGKSGELFF	TGTGCCAGCAGTGAAGGGCGGGGGAAGAGCGGGGAGCTGTTTTTT
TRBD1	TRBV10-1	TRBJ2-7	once	CASSTGTEEQYF	TGCGCCAGCAGTACCGGGACAGAAGAGCAGTACTTC
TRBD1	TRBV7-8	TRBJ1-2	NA	CASSPDRGRGYGYTF	TGTGCCAGCAGCCCGGACAGGGGGCGAGGGTATGGCTACACCTTC
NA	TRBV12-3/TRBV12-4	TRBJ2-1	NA	CASRPGVNNEQFF	TGTGCCAGCAGACCGGGAGTCAACAATGAGCAGTTCTTC
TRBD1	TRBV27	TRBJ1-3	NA	CASSSARQGARWLYF	TGTGCCAGCAGTTCCGCCCGACAGGGGGCAAGGTGGTTATATTTT
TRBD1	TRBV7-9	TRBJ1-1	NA	CASSIRQGRPNTEAFF	TGTGCCAGCAGCATCAGACAGGGGCGGCCGAACACTGAAGCTTTCTTT
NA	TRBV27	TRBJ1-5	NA	CASSLRQSNQPQHF	TGTGCCAGCAGTTTACGACAGAGCAATCAGCCCCAGCATTTT
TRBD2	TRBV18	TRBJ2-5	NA	CASSPLLAGVQETQYF	TGTGCCAGCTCACCACTACTAGCGGGGGTTCAAGAGACCCAGTACTTC
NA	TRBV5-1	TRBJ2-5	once	CASSTGDGETQYF	TGCGCCAGCAGCACCGGAGATGGGGAGACCCAGTACTTC
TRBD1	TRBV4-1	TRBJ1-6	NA	CASSVRQGVNSPLHF	TGCGCCAGCAGCGTGCGACAGGGGGTAAATTCACCCCTCCACTTT
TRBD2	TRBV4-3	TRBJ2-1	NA	CASSQGYDGGALSYNEQFF	TGCGCCAGCAGCCAAGGGTATGACGGGGGGGCCCTCTCCTACAATGAGCAGTTCTTC
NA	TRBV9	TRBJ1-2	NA	CASSVGGVDGGYTF	TGTGCCAGCAGCGTAGGGGGGGTAGACGGAGGCTACACCTTC
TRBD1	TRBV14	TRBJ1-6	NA	CASSQGTGRKNSPLHF	TGTGCCAGCAGCCAGGGGACAGGGCGGAAGAATTCACCCCTCCACTTT
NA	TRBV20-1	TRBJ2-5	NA	CSTRGWETQYF	TGTAGTACCAGGGGATGGGAGACCCAGTACTTC
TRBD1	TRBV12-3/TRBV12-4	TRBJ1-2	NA	CASSFRDSYTF	TGTGCCAGCAGTTTCCGGGACAGTTACACCTTC
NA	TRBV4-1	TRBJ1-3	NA	CASSQVIRAGKGNTIYF	TGCGCCAGCAGCCAAGTCATACGCGCAGGGAAGGGAAACACCATATATTTT
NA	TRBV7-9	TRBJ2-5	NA	CASSLGTREKETQYF	TGTGCCAGCAGCTTAGGGACAAGGGAAAAAGAGACCCAGTACTTC
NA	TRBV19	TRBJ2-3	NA	CASSIRLGDTQYF	TGTGCCAGTAGTATCCGGCTAGGAGATACGCAGTATTTT
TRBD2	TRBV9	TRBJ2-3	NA	CASSVDGGGGTDTQYF	TGTGCCAGCAGCGTAGACGGGGGAGGGGGCACAGATACGCAGTATTTT
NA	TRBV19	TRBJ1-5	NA	CASSIGGGKEPQHF	TGTGCCAGTAGTATAGGGGGAGGGAAGGAGCCCCAGCATTTT
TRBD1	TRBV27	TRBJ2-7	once	CASKQGDRYEQYF	TGTGCCAGCAAACAGGGGGACCGGTACGAGCAGTACTTC
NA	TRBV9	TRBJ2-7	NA	CASSVGQGTRYEQYF	TGTGCCAGCAGCGTAGGGCAGGGTACTCGATACGAGCAGTACTTC
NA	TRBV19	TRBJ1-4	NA	CASSMYATNEKLFF	TGTGCCAGTAGTATGTATGCAACTAATGAAAAACTGTTTTTT
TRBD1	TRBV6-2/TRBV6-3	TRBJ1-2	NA	CASSRGRLHRGILLYGYTF	TGTGCCAGCAGCCGTGGTCGCCTGCACAGGGGGATCCTCCTCTATGGCTACACCTTC
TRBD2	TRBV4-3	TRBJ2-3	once	CASSQESSGGEDTQYF	TGCGCCAGCAGCCAAGAGAGCAGCGGGGGAGAAGATACGCAGTATTTT
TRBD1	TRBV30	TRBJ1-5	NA	CAWRNPGGGNQPQHF	TGTGCCTGGAGAAATCCAGGGGGCGGCAATCAGCCCCAGCATTTT
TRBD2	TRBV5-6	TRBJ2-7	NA	CASSLGLAGDSYEQYF	TGTGCCAGCAGCTTGGGGCTAGCGGGGGATTCCTACGAGCAGTACTTC
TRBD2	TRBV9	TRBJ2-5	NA	CASSSGGGKETQYF	TGTGCCAGCAGCTCCGGGGGGGGAAAAGAGACCCAGTACTTC
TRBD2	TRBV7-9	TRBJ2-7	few	CASSFWEGWQYF	TGTGCCAGCAGCTTTTGGGAGGGGTGGCAGTACTTC
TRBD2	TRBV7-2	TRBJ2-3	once	CASSLRLAGGTDTQYF	TGTGCCAGCAGCTTACGACTAGCGGGGGGCACAGATACGCAGTATTTT
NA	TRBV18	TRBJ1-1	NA	CASSPTRGDTEAFF	TGTGCCAGCTCACCGACCCGTGGAGACACTGAAGCTTTCTTT
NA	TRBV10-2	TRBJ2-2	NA	CASRPALGDTGELFF	TGCGCCAGCAGACCGGCCCTTGGAGACACCGGGGAGCTGTTTTTT
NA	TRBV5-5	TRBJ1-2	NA	CASSLGRPYNYGYTF	TGTGCCAGCAGCTTGGGGAGACCCTATAACTATGGCTACACCTTC
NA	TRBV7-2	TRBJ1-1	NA	CASSSRWGGTEAFF	TGTGCCAGCAGCTCAAGGTGGGGGGGCACTGAAGCTTTCTTT
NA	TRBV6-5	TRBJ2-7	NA	CASREGLGEQYF	TGTGCCAGCAGGGAGGGGCTGGGGGAGCAGTACTTC
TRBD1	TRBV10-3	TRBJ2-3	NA	CAIKRTGSTDTQYF	TGTGCCATCAAAAGGACAGGGAGCACAGATACGCAGTATTTT
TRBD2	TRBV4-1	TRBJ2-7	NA	CASSQEPGLSYEQYF	TGCGCCAGCAGCCAAGAACCGGGACTATCCTACGAGCAGTACTTC
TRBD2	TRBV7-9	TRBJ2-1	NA	CASLSGGAYNEQFF	TGTGCCAGCCTCAGCGGGGGGGCCTACAATGAGCAGTTCTTC
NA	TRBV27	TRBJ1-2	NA	CASSLSGSQKNYGYTF	TGTGCCAGCAGTTTATCGGGCAGCCAGAAGAACTATGGCTACACCTTC
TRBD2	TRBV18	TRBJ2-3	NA	CASSPPGGLEGADTQYF	TGTGCCAGCTCACCACCTGGGGGACTAGAAGGGGCAGATACGCAGTATTTT